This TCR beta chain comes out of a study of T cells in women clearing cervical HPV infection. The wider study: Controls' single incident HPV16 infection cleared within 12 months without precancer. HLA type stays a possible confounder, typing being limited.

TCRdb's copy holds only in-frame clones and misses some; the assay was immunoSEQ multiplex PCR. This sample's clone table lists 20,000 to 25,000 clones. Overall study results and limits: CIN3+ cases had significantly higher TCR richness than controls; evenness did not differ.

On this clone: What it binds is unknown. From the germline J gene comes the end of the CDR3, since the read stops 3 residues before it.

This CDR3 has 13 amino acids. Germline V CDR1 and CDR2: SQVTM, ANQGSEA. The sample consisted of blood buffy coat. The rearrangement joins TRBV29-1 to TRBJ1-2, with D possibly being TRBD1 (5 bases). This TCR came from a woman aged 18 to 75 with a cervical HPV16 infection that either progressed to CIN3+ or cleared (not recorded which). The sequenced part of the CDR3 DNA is TGCAGCGTTGACACCGGGACTACAGATACC. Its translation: CSVDTGTTDT. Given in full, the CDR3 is CSVDTGTTDTYTF.